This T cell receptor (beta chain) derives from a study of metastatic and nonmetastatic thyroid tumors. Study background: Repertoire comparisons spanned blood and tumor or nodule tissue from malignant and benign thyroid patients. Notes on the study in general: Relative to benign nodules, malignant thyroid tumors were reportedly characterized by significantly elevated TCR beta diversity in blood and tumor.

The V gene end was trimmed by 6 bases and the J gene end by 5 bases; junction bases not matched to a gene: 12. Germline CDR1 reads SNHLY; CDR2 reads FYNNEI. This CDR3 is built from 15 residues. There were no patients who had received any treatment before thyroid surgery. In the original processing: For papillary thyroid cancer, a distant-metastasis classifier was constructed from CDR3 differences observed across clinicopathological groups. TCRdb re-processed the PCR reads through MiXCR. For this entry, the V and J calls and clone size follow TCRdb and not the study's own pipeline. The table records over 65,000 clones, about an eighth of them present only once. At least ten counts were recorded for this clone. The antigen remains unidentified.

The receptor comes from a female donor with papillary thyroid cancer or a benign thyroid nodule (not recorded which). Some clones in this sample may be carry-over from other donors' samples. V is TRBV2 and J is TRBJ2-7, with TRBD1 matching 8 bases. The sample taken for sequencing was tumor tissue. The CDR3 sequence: CASRATTGVSNEQYF. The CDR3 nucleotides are TGTGCCAGCAGAGCCACGACAGGGGTTTCTAACGAGCAGTACTTC.